The 24 T cell receptor beta chains reported below all come from one sample, sequenced in a study of T cells after yellow fever vaccination. TCRdb processed the 5' RACE reads anew with MiXCR; each CDR3 protein has one entry. The sample lists some 400,000 distinct CDR3 sequences, under 7.5% occurring once. Sample: PBMCs, taken 5 days after the yellow fever booster vaccination. The source of these receptors is a man aged 25 to 40 who received the YFV17D yellow fever vaccine.

The chain combines TRBV15 with TRBJ2-5; D perhaps matches TRBD2 (6 bases). This CDR3 comprises 13 residues. With 6 bases removed from V and 4 bases from J, the gap between germline ends came to 12 bases. Germline CDR1 reads LNHNV; CDR2 reads YYDKDF (reference sequence). This CDR3 is CATRAGRSETQYF. CDR3 nucleotides: TGTGCCACCAGGGCGGGAAGATCAGAGACCCAGTACTTC.

This clonotype was recorded at least ten times. The genes are TRBV6-5 and TRBJ2-1, with 9 nucleotides matching TRBD1. This CDR3 has 17 amino acids. Germline V gene data show CDR1 as MNHEY and CDR2 as SVGAGI. J was trimmed by 4 bases and V by 4 bases; bases with no gene match: 11. This CDR3 reads CASSSAPGQGKYNEQFF. The DNA for the CDR3 is TGTGCCAGCAGTTCCGCACCGGGACAGGGTAAATACAATGAGCAGTTCTTC.

The chain uses TRBV4-3 and TRBJ2-7, with TRBD2 matching over 9 bases. CDR3 length: 19 residues. V lost 3 bases, J lost 1 base, and 16 bases stayed unmatched. Germline CDR1 LGHNA, CDR2 YSLEER. This chain's CDR3 is CASSHGLGGREFGSYEQYF. CDR3 nucleotides: TGCGCCAGCAGCCACGGCCTGGGCGGGAGGGAGTTCGGGTCCTACGAGCAGTACTTC.

This clonotype was detected many times. The genes are TRBV5-8 and TRBJ1-2; D not resolved. V lost 0 bases and J lost 4, with 10 bases in between. Per germline, CDR1 SGHTS and CDR2 YDEGEE. The CDR3 is 14 residues long. The CDR3 here is CASSLVGPGYGYTF. CDR3 nucleotides: TGTGCCAGCAGCTTGGTTGGGCCAGGCTATGGCTACACCTTC. The variable domain in full, completed from reference TRBV5-8 and TRBJ1-2, reads EAGVTQSPTHLIKTRGQQATLRCSPISGHTSVYWYQQALGLGLQFLLWYDEGEERNRGNFPPRFSGRQFPNYSSELNVNALELEDSALYLCASSLVGPGYGYTFGSGTRLTVV.

This clonotype was detected a few times. This rearrangement joins TRBV7-2 to TRBJ2-3, with D perhaps matching TRBD2 (6 bases). Per germline, CDR1 SGHTA and CDR2 FQGNSA. V was clipped by 7 bases and J by 4 bases, with 18 bases between them. The CDR3 sequence is 15 residues long. CDR3 in DNA: TGTGCCAGCAACCGTGACCCAGCGGGCGCAGATACGCAGTATTTT. It yields the protein CASNRDPAGADTQYF.

The sample holds many counts of this clonotype. The chain uses TRBV10-3 and TRBJ2-7; perhaps TRBD2 as D (6 bases). The CDR3 has 13 residues. CDR1 is ENHRY and CDR2 is SYGVKD in the germline V gene. The V and J ends lost 4 bases and 2 bases respectively, with 9 bases between them. The CDR3, as DNA: TGTGCCATCAGTGCCCCGGGGGCCTACGAGCAGTACTTC. This codes for CAISAPGAYEQYF.

V and J are TRBV5-1 and TRBJ2-2; the match to TRBD1 covers 8 bases. CDR1 SGHRS and CDR2 YFSETQ come from the germline V gene. The CDR3 is 17 residues long. V dropped 4 bases and J dropped 0; count of bases not matched to a gene: 8. The DNA of the CDR3 is TGCGCCAGCAGCACAGGACAGGGCTTGGCGAACACCGGGGAGCTGTTTTTT. Its protein is CASSTGQGLANTGELFF.

Many counts were recorded for this clonotype. The chain uses TRBV7-2 and TRBJ1-6, with a tentative D call TRBD1 (5 bases). The CDR3 sequence is 13 residues long. Germline V lookup: CDR1 SGHTA, CDR2 FQGNSA. Trimming removed 6 bases at V and 7 bases at J, with 10 bases between. CDR3 coding DNA: TGTGCCAGCAGACTGACAGTCAATTCACCCCTCCACTTT. Its translation: CASRLTVNSPLHF.

As concerns this clonotype: A much larger clonotype is one base distant, so this may be a read error. This chain links TRBV10-3 with TRBJ2-5, with 14 bases identical to TRBD2. The CDR3 extends over 17 amino acids. J gave up 5 bases and V 8 bases, and 13 bases lay outside the gene matches. Germline V gene sequence: CDR1 ENHRY, CDR2 SYGVKD. The CDR3 nucleotides read TGTGCCATCGGCAAAACAGGGACTAGCGGGAGTCTCGAGACCCAGTACTTC. Translated, it gives CAIGKTGTSGSLETQYF.

V gene TRBV18 combines with J gene TRBJ2-2; 7 positions agree with TRBD2. Trimming removed 6 bases from V and 7 bases from J; junction bases left unmatched: 14. The CDR3 contains 16 residues. CDR1 and CDR2 (germline): KGHSH, LQKENI. The CDR3, as DNA: TGTGCCAGCTCCCTACATCCAAGCGGGACTGGCGGGGAGCTGTTTTTT. This gives the protein CASSLHPSGTGGELFF.

This clonotype showed up many times. The rearrangement links TRBV20-1 to TRBJ2-4; 10 bases align to TRBD2. J lost 8 bases, V lost 6 bases, and 13 bases had no gene match. Per the germline V gene, CDR1 is DFQATT and CDR2 is SNEGSKA (reference sequence). The CDR3 runs 15 residues. For the CDR3, the DNA is TGCAGTGCCCAAAAGCGGGAGGGGAGTTTGGACATTCAGTACTTC. Its translation is CSAQKREGSLDIQYF.

V usage is TRBV20-1 and J usage is TRBJ2-4; no clear D gene. Germline V CDR1 and CDR2: DFQATT, SNEGSKA (reference sequence). The V end was cut by 6 bases, the J end by 8 bases, with 14 bases between. The CDR3 totals 12 residues. This CDR3 is CSAEREVDIQYF. The CDR3 nucleotides are TGCAGTGCCGAACGAGAGGTGGACATTCAGTACTTC.

The chain has TRBV20-1 and TRBJ2-7; a weak D match, TRBD1 (5 bases). V was shortened by 0 bases and J by 2 bases, with 11 bases between the two germline ends. There are 14 residues in the CDR3. CDR1 and CDR2 from the germline V gene are DFQATT and SNEGSKA (reference sequence). The CDR3 here is CSARDSRAAYEQYF. The CDR3 DNA sequence: TGCAGTGCTAGAGATAGCAGGGCGGCCTACGAGCAGTACTTC.

There are many counts of this clonotype. The chain employs TRBV20-1 and TRBJ2-1; D gene ambiguous. The CDR3 sequence is 11 residues long. Germline V gene lookup returns CDR1 DFQATT and CDR2 SNEGSKA (reference sequence). Deletions cut 6 bases from V and 0 bases from J, with 3 bases between. DNA for the CDR3: TGCAGTGCAAGCTCCTACAATGAGCAGTTCTTC. It is translated as CSASSYNEQFF.

This clonotype has at least ten counts. The CDR3 bases are TGCAGTGCTTCCCCCGGACAGCGAACCTACGAGCAGTACTTC. Residues: CSASPGQRTYEQYF. This rearrangement joins TRBV20-1 to TRBJ2-7; a weak D match, TRBD1 (6 bases). Germline V gives CDR1 DFQATT, CDR2 SNEGSKA (reference sequence). The CDR3 is 14 residues long. V was trimmed by 5 bases and J by 2 bases, leaving 16 bases between them.

This chain uses TRBV7-2 with TRBJ2-5; 7 bases are a match to TRBD1. The V gene end was trimmed by 3 bases and the J gene end by 1 base; junction bases not matched to a gene: 5. Germline V CDR1 and CDR2: SGHTA, FQGNSA. The CDR3 totals 15 residues. CDR3 nucleotide sequence: TGTGCCAGCAGCTTCCCCCAGGGGGTCCAAGAGACCCAGTACTTC. This translates into CASSFPQGVQETQYF.

This clonotype was recorded many times. The CDR3 protein is CASSPKGVSPDTQYF. DNA for the CDR3: TGTGCCAGCAGCCCCAAAGGAGTTTCCCCAGATACGCAGTATTTT. The chain employs TRBV7-2 and TRBJ2-3; no clear D. Looked up from germline, CDR1 is SGHTA and CDR2 is FQGNSA. V lost 5 bases, J lost 4 bases, and 16 bases lay in between. The CDR3 runs to 15 residues. The variable domain in full, completed from reference TRBV7-2 and TRBJ2-3, reads GAGVSQSPSNKVTEKGKDVELRCDPISGHTALYWYRQSLGQGLEFLIYFQGNSAPDKSGLPSDRFSAERTGGSVSTLTIQRTQQEDSAVYLCASSPKGVSPDTQYFGPGTRLTVL.

At least ten counts were recorded for this clonotype. This chain links TRBV10-2 with TRBJ1-5; D is unclear. CDR1 and CDR2 from the germline V gene are WSHSY and SAAADI. The CDR3 runs 13 residues. Trimming stripped 5 bases from V and 0 bases from J, with 5 bases between. CDR3 sequence reads: CASSRHSNQPQHF. The DNA for the CDR3 is TGCGCCAGCAGTCGGCATAGCAATCAGCCCCAGCATTTT.

This clonotype appeared a few times. The chain employs TRBV5-5 and TRBJ2-3, with no clear D. The V end was cut by 5 bases, the J end by 4 bases, with 17 bases between. Germline assignment: CDR1 SGHKS and CDR2 YYEKEE (reference sequence). The CDR3 extends over 15 amino acids. As DNA, the CDR3 is TGTGCCAGCAGTTCACTCGGACGGAACCCAGATACGCAGTATTTT. Translation: CASSSLGRNPDTQYF. Combining the CDR3 with reference TRBV5-5 and TRBJ2-3 gives the whole variable domain DAGVTQSPTHLIKTRGQQVTLRCSPISGHKSVSWYQQVLGQGPQFIFQYYEKEERGRGNFPDRFSARQFPNYSSELNVNALLLGDSALYLCASSSLGRNPDTQYFGPGTRLTVL.

This clonotype was detected only a few times. The chain links TRBV20-1 to TRBJ2-7; TRBD1 aligns across 10 bases. Germline trimming cut 3 bases from V and 6 bases from J; bases unmatched to any gene: 8. CDR1 DFQATT and CDR2 SNEGSKA come from the germline V gene (reference sequence). This CDR3 spans 14 amino acids. The CDR3 region is CSASPPGTGVEQYF. The CDR3 region has the DNA TGCAGTGCTAGTCCCCCAGGGACAGGGGTCGAGCAGTACTTC.

Only a few counts were recorded for this clonotype. The chain has TRBV7-2 and TRBJ2-1; D is uncertain. From germline, CDR1 is SGHTA and CDR2 FQGNSA. The CDR3 loop spans 13 amino acids. The V and J ends lost 5 bases and 7 bases respectively, with 12 bases between them. CDR3 coding DNA: TGTGCCAGCAGCGTAAGGGTGGGGAATGAGCAGTTCTTC. Its translation: CASSVRVGNEQFF.

This clonotype was detected many times. Germline and junction disagree at one end, which may indicate a read error. V gene TRBV7-7 combines with J gene TRBJ2-1; 9 bases map to TRBD2. The CDR3 loop spans 15 amino acids. From germline, CDR1 is SSHAT and CDR2 FNYEAQ (reference sequence). CDR3 amino acids: CASSSAGGSYNEQFF. CDR3 sequence (DNA): TGTGCTAGCAGCTCAGCGGGAGGATCCTACAATGAGCAGTTCTTC. Full variable domain (outside the CDR3, taken from reference TRBV7-7 and TRBJ2-1): GAGVSQSPRYKVTKRGQDVTLRCDPISSHATLYWYQQALGQGPEFLTYFNYEAQPDKSGLPSDRFSAERPEGSISTLTIQRTEQRDSAMYRCASSSAGGSYNEQFFGPGTRLTVL.

This clonotype has just a few counts. This sequence joins TRBV21-1 and TRBJ2-4. TRBV21-1 is listed as a pseudogene. The CDR3 is 16 amino acids. CDR3 nucleotides: TGTGCCAGCAGCAAAGTTCGGGGTCTAGCCAAAAACATTCAGTACTTC. This translates into CASSKVRGLAKNIQYF.

This clonotype was seen many times. CDR3 residues: CASSLGISERTDTQYF. The CDR3 nucleotides are TGCGCCAGCAGCTTGGGGATTAGCGAACGCACAGATACGCAGTATTTT. The chain joins TRBV5-1 to TRBJ2-3; maybe TRBD2 (5 bases). V dropped 0 bases and J dropped 1 base, with 12 bases sitting between them. CDR3 length: 16 residues. Germline V gives CDR1 SGHRS, CDR2 YFSETQ. The full variable domain, rest sourced from reference TRBV5-1 and TRBJ2-3, is KAGVTQTPRYLIKTRGQQVTLSCSPISGHRSVSWYQQTPGQGLQFLFEYFSETQRNKGNFPGRFSGRQFSNSRSEMNVSTLELGDSALYLCASSLGISERTDTQYFGPGTRLTVL.